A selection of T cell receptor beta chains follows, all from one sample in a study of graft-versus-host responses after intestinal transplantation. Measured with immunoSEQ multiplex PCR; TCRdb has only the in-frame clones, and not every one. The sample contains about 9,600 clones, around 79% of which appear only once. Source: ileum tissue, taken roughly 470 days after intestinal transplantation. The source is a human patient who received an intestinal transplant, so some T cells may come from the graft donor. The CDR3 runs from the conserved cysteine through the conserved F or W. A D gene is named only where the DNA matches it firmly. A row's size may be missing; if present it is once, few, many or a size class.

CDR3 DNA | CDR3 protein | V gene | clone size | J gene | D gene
TGTGCCAGCAGTTACATGGCAAGAATGGACAATGAGCAGTTCTTC | CASSYMARMDNEQFF | TRBV6-6 | - | TRBJ2-1 | -
TGCAGCGTTGTCAGGACGGGCTACAATGAGCAGTTCTTC | CSVVRTGYNEQFF | TRBV29-1 | - | TRBJ2-1 | -
TGTGCCAGCAGTCTACAGGGGGAAAATCAGCCCCAGCATTTT | CASSLQGENQPQHF | TRBV6-1 | once | TRBJ1-5 | TRBD1
TGTGCCAGCAGCTCAATCAATCAGCCCCAGCATTTT | CASSSINQPQHF | TRBV7-8 | - | TRBJ1-5 | -
TGTGCCAGCAGTGAAGGAGGGACAGGGTTTCAGCCCCAGCATTTT | CASSEGGTGFQPQHF | TRBV6-9 | few | TRBJ1-5 | TRBD1
TGTGCCAGCAGCTTGGGTCAGCGGGGAGCGAACACTGAAGCTTTCTTT | CASSLGQRGANTEAFF | TRBV5-4 | - | TRBJ1-1 | -
TGTGCCAGCAGCCCACAAGACAGGGACAACTATGGCTACACCTTC | CASSPQDRDNYGYTF | TRBV5-4 | - | TRBJ1-2 | TRBD1
TGTGCCAGCAGCTTTAGGGAGCGGGGGGCCACAGATACGCAGTATTTT | CASSFRERGATDTQYF | TRBV5-6 | - | TRBJ2-3 | TRBD2
TGTGCCAGCAGGCCGACAGCCACACATCCCTATGGCTACACCTTC | CASRPTATHPYGYTF | TRBV7-9 | once | TRBJ1-2 | -
TGTGCCAGCAGCTTCACTCCTAATGGGGGCTCCGAGCAGTACTTC | CASSFTPNGGSEQYF | TRBV5-8 | - | TRBJ2-7 | -
TGTGCCAGCAGCTCCCTAGACTCCTACGAGCAGTACTTC | CASSSLDSYEQYF | TRBV5-6 | - | TRBJ2-7 | -
TGTGCCAGCAGACAGGGGCCAACTAACTATGGCTACACCTTC | CASRQGPTNYGYTF | TRBV6-6 | - | TRBJ1-2 | TRBD1
TGTGCCAGCAGCCCCGGGGGTCCCCTCTATGGCTACACCTTC | CASSPGGPLYGYTF | TRBV27 | - | TRBJ1-2 | -
TGTGCCAGCAGCTTAGAAGGGTACGTGAGGGAGTACTTC | CASSLEGYVREYF | TRBV7-9 | - | TRBJ2-7 | -
TGTGCCAGCAGCCAAGGACAGGGTTTTGAAAAACTGTTTTTT | CASSQGQGFEKLFF | TRBV4-2 | once | TRBJ1-4 | TRBD1
TGTGCCAGCACCTCCGGGACAGATTTCACCGGGGAGCTGTTTTTT | CASTSGTDFTGELFF | TRBV27 | once | TRBJ2-2 | TRBD1
TGTGCAACGACCGGGGCGTACTACAATGAGCAGTTCTTC | CATTGAYYNEQFF | TRBV10-3 | - | TRBJ2-1 | -
TGTGCCAGCAGCTTAGAAGAGGCTCCTAACTATGGCTACACCTTC | CASSLEEAPNYGYTF | TRBV7-3 | - | TRBJ1-2 | -
TGTGCCAGCAGCCTCGGGGAGACAGATACGCAGTATTTT | CASSLGETDTQYF | TRBV4-2 | - | TRBJ2-3 | -
TGTGCCAGCAGCCGCGACGGGGTGCGGAACACTGAAGCTTTCTTT | CASSRDGVRNTEAFF | TRBV11-2 | - | TRBJ1-1 | -
TGTGCCAGCCGCGACAGGAACTACGAGCAGTACTTC | CASRDRNYEQYF | TRBV27 | few | TRBJ2-7 | -
TGTGCCAGCAGCTTAAGGGGGGTCGACTCTACAGATACGCAGTATTTT | CASSLRGVDSTDTQYF | TRBV7-9 | once | TRBJ2-3 | -
TGTGCCAGCAGGACCTCGGGACTAGCGGCCTACAATGAGCAGTTCTTC | CASRTSGLAAYNEQFF | TRBV5-4 | - | TRBJ2-1 | TRBD2
TGTGCCAGCAGCCCGGGTGTGACTGAAGCTTTCTTT | CASSPGVTEAFF | TRBV9 | - | TRBJ1-1 | -
TGTGCCACCAGCAGGATACCGGACAGGGGGCGCCCAAAAAATCAGCCCCAGCATTTT | CATSRIPDRGRPKNQPQHF | TRBV15 | - | TRBJ1-5 | TRBD1
TGTGCCAGCAGTGGGGGACAGGGCGGTAATGAGCAGTTCTTC | CASSGGQGGNEQFF | TRBV6-5 | - | TRBJ2-1 | TRBD1
TGTGCCAGCTCAGGGGATATGAACACTGAAGCTTTCTTT | CASSGDMNTEAFF | TRBV18 | - | TRBJ1-1 | -
TGTGCCAGCAGCCTTAATTACAATGAGCAGTTCTTC | CASSLNYNEQFF | TRBV7-3 | few | TRBJ2-1 | -
TGTGCCAGCAGCTCCGACGGGGGGGCAAACAATGAGCAGTTCTTC | CASSSDGGANNEQFF | TRBV9 | - | TRBJ2-1 | TRBD2
TGTGCCAGCAGTGACGACGGTCGGCAGGGGATAAACACTGAAGCTTTCTTT | CASSDDGRQGINTEAFF | TRBV6-4 | - | TRBJ1-1 | -
TGCGCCAGCAGCCCCCAATCCTCAAACACTGAAGCTTTCTTT | CASSPQSSNTEAFF | TRBV5-1 | - | TRBJ1-1 | -
TGTGCCAGCAGCCCCGGTGGTGGGGGTGTTGGAGGAAACACCATATATTTT | CASSPGGGGVGGNTIYF | TRBV9 | - | TRBJ1-3 | -
TGTGCCAGCAGCGTGGGGGACTCTGGAAACACCATATATTTT | CASSVGDSGNTIYF | TRBV9 | - | TRBJ1-3 | -
TGTGCCAGCAGCTTAAAGGACGGTAGCAATCAGCCCCAGCATTTT | CASSLKDGSNQPQHF | TRBV7-8 | - | TRBJ1-5 | -
TGTGCCAGCACCGGAAGGGGGATTAGTACAGATACGCAGTATTTT | CASTGRGISTDTQYF | TRBV2 | - | TRBJ2-3 | -
TGTGCCAGCAGCCCCTGGGGGACCTACAATGAGCAGTTCTTC | CASSPWGTYNEQFF | TRBV9 | - | TRBJ2-1 | -